This T cell receptor beta chain was identified during a study of shared clonotypes between healthy human individuals. Original data processing: Without quality scores, immunoSEQ junctional reads could not be filtered like full-length reads. Generated by immunoSEQ multiplex PCR, the TCRdb table keeps only in-frame clones and is missing some. V and J calls and clone size are copied from that table; D and trimming were computed from the DNA. The sample holds millions of clones, 85% to 95% seen once. This clone was counted a single time. Germline V gene sequence: CDR1 SNHLY, CDR2 FYNNEI. CDR3 length equals 15 residues. The V end lost 3 bases, the J end lost 7 bases, and 16 bases lay between the germline ends.

Sequenced: naive CD4+ T cells sorted from blood. The subset: CD45RA+ positively selected. V and J are TRBV2 and TRBJ1-5, with D possibly TRBD1 on 5 matching bases. The source of this sequence is a young man in good health. The CDR3 DNA sequence: TGTGCCAGCAGTGAGGGACCGGGGGAATGGCAGCCCCAGCATTTT. Residues: CASSEGPGEWQPQHF.